A selection of T cell receptor beta chains follows, all from one sample in a study of CD8 T cells in Susac syndrome. TCRdb re-called the immunoSEQ multiplex PCR reads through MiXCR, storing one row per CDR3 protein. Of around 170,000 distinct CDR3 sequences in the sample, approximately 95% are singletons; the top ten hold less than 0.2%. Material for sequencing was CD8+ T cells from PBMCs. All receptors derive from a human donor with Susac syndrome. CDR3s include the opening cysteine and the closing phenylalanine or tryptophan.

V gene	J gene	CDR3 protein
TRBV23-1	TRBJ1-5	CASSFDRGYQPQHF
TRBV3-1	TRBJ2-1	CASSQDPTGKFNEQFF
TRBV3-1	TRBJ2-7	CASSQDISVKAYEQYF
TRBV28	TRBJ2-1	CASSLRGEQFF
TRBV19	TRBJ2-7	CASSDYSGIYEQYF
TRBV18	TRBJ2-5	CASSLAVEETQYF
TRBV29-1	TRBJ2-3	CSVVPEGVDTQYF
TRBV29-1	TRBJ1-2	CSAMSDYGYTF
TRBV24-1	TRBJ2-3	CATSDLADRDTQYF
TRBV2	TRBJ1-1	CASGRMNTEAFF
TRBV24-1	TRBJ2-5	CATSNAVGEQYF
TRBV27	TRBJ2-1	CASTSLDRLNEQFF
TRBV4-1	TRBJ2-7	CASSPPTRAEGQYF
TRBV6-5	TRBJ1-2	CASRTGGSDYGYTF
TRBV9	TRBJ2-3	CANSGGGTDTQYF
TRBV2	TRBJ2-7	CASIGEGPTYEQYF
TRBV5-6	TRBJ2-1	CASSSSVTYEQFF
TRBV27	TRBJ2-7	CASSLSRQHEQYF
TRBV7-8	TRBJ1-2	CASSAPGQGTRGYTF
TRBV30	TRBJ2-7	CAWSPGYGGREQYF
TRBV19	TRBJ2-7	CASTAGISEQYF
TRBV4-1	TRBJ2-7	CASSQMGQGGEQYF
TRBV3-1	TRBJ2-5	CASRRTGGSVTQYF
TRBV7-9	TRBJ1-2	CASSLAQGYGYTF
TRBV9	TRBJ2-1	CASSVISGDEQFF
TRBV10-3	TRBJ2-5	CAVQGGGPGTQYF
TRBV3-1	TRBJ2-3	CASSRAGLGSTDTQYF
TRBV4-1	TRBJ2-1	CASSQRRGTYNEQFF
TRBV2	TRBJ2-1	CASSLPYNEQFF
TRBV27	TRBJ2-1	CASSLSASGKNEQFF
TRBV29-1	TRBJ2-1	CSVEFGWGNEQFF
TRBV5-6	TRBJ2-7	CASSVDPDSYEQYF
TRBV7-3	TRBJ2-2	CASSLASGTGELFF